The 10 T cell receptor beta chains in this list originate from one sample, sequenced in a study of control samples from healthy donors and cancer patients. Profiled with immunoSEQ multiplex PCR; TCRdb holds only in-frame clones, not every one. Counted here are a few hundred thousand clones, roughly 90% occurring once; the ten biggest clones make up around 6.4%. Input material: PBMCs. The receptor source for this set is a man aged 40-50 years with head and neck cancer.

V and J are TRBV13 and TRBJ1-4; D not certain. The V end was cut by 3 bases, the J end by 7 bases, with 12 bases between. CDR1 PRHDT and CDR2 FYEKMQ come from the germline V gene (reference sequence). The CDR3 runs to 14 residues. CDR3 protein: CASSFDGVREKLFF. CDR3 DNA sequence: TGTGCCAGCAGCTTCGATGGGGTTCGTGAAAAACTGTTTTTT.

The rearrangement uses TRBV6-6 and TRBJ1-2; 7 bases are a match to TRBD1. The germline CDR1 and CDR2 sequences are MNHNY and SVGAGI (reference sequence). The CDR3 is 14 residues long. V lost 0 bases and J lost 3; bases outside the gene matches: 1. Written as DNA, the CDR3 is TGTGCCAGCAGTTACTCCGGGACAGACTATGGCTACACCTTC. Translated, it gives CASSYSGTDYGYTF.

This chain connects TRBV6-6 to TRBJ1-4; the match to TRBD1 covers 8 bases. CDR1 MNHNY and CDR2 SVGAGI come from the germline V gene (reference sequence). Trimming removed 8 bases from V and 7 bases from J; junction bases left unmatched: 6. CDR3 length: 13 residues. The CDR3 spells CASSGGLGEKLFF. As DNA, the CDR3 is TGTGCCAGCTCAGGGGGCTTGGGTGAAAAACTGTTTTTT.

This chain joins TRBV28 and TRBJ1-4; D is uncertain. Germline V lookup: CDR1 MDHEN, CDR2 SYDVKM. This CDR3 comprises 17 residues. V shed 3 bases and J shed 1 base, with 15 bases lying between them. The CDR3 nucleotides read TGTGCCAGCAGTTTTACCCGTTTCCGGTTAACTAATGAAAAACTGTTTTTT. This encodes CASSFTRFRLTNEKLFF.

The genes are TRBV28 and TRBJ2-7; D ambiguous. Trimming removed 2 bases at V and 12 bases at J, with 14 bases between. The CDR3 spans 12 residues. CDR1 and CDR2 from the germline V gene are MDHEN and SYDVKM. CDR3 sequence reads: CASSLRASEWYF. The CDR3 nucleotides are TGTGCCAGCAGTTTACGGGCTTCCGAGTGGTACTTC. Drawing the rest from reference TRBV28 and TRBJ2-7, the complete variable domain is DVKVTQSSRYLVKRTGEKVFLECVQDMDHENMFWYRQDPGLGLRLIYFSYDVKMKEKGDIPEGYSVSREKKERFSLILESASTNQTSMYLCASSLRASEWYFGPGTRLTVT.

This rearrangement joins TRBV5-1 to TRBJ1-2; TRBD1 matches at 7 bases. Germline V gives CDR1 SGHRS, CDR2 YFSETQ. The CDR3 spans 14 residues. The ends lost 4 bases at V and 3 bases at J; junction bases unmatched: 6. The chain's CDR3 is CASSVGQVDYGYTF. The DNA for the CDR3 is TGCGCCAGCAGCGTCGGACAGGTCGACTATGGCTACACCTTC.

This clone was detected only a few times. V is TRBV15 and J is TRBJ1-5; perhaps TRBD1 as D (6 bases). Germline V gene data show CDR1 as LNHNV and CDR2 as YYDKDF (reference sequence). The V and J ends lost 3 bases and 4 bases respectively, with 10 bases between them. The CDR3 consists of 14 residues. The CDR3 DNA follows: TGTGCCACCAGCAGGGGGGGGGCGAATCAGCCCCAGCATTTT. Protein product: CATSRGGANQPQHF.

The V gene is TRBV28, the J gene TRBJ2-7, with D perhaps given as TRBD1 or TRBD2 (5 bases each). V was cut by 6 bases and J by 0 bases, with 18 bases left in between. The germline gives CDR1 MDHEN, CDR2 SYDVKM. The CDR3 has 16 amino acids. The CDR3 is CASRHPGPSTSYEQYF. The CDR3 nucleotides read TGTGCCAGCAGACACCCGGGACCCTCGACCTCCTACGAGCAGTACTTC.

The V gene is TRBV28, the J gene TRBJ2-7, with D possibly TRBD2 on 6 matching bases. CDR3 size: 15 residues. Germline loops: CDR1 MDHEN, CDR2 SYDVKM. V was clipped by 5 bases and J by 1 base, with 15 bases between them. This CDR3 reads CASSPPGALSYEQYF. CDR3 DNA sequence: TGTGCCAGCAGTCCCCCGGGAGCTTTGTCCTACGAGCAGTACTTC.

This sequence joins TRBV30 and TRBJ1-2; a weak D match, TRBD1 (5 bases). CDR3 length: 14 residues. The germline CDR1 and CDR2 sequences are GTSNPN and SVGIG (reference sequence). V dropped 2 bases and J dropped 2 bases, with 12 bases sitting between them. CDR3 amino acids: CAWSRPRQNYGYTF. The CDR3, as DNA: TGTGCCTGGAGTCGACCCCGACAGAACTATGGCTACACCTTC.